The 10 T cell receptor beta chains in this list originate from one sample, sequenced in a study of kidney transplant recipient with SARS-CoV-2 infection. TCRdb re-called the reads through MiXCR, storing one row per CDR3 protein. Here the sample spans about 250,000 distinct CDR3 sequences, 25% to 30% being singletons. The specimen was a blood sample, collected at baseline and on approximately day 120 from a kidney transplant recipient. The receptor set was obtained from a male patient between 25 and 40 years old who had COVID-19 and was a kidney transplant recipient. Some T cells here may be from the graft donor.

This clonotype was seen repeatedly, ten times or more. The chain employs TRBV6-1 and TRBJ1-2; no clear D. The germline V and J ends were trimmed by 4 bases and 4 bases, with 22 bases remaining between them. In germline, CDR1 is MNHNS, CDR2 SASEGT. The length of the CDR3 is 17 residues. The CDR3 region has the DNA TGTGCCAGCAGTGTATTGTGCTCTATGCGAAAGACCTATGGCTACACCTTC. It encodes CASSVLCSMRKTYGYTF.

Comment on this clonotype: Without the conserved terminal phenylalanine or tryptophan, this CDR3 likely stems from a read error. The V and J genes are TRBV4-1 and TRBJ1-4; D not resolved. The germline gives CDR1 MGHRA, CDR2 YSYEKL. The CDR3 consists of 15 residues. V was trimmed by 5 bases and J by 5 bases, leaving 15 bases between them. The CDR3 sequence: CASSTRTATNEKLFL. The CDR3 coding sequence is TGCGCCAGCAGCACGCGGACGGCGACAAATGAAAAACTGTTTCTT.

This clonotype was observed many times. This chain uses TRBV2 with TRBJ2-1, with a possible D match to TRBD1 (6 bases). The CDR3 extends over 15 amino acids. V lost 6 bases to trimming and J lost 0 bases, with 12 bases between them. Looked up from germline, CDR1 is SNHLY and CDR2 is FYNNEI. The CDR3: CASSRGLSSYNEQFF. CDR3 sequence (DNA): TGTGCCAGCAGCAGGGGCCTCAGCTCCTACAATGAGCAGTTCTTC. Filled out from reference TRBV2 and TRBJ2-1, the complete variable domain reads EPEVTQTPSHQVTQMGQEVILRCVPISNHLYFYWYRQILGQKVEFLVSFYNNEISEKSEIFDDQFSVERPDGSNFTLKIRSTKLEDSAMYFCASSRGLSSYNEQFFGPGTRLTVL.

This clonotype was observed many times. J is TRBJ1-2 and V is TRBV5-4; D uncertain. V was shortened by 7 bases and J by 4 bases, with 23 bases between the two germline ends. CDR1 and CDR2 from the germline V gene are SGHNT and YYREEE (reference sequence). The CDR3 consists of 16 residues. This CDR3 is CASLTLVPGKTYGYTF. CDR3 sequence (DNA): TGTGCCAGCCTGACGCTCGTACCAGGAAAGACCTATGGCTACACCTTC.

Only a few counts were recorded for this clonotype. The rearrangement joins TRBV21-1 to TRBJ2-3. TRBV21-1 is noted as a pseudogene. CDR3 length: 17 amino acids. The DNA of the CDR3 is TGTGCCAGCAGCGTAAGTATAGCTACAGTCATGCAAGATACGCAGTATTTT. Translated, it gives CASSVSIATVMQDTQYF.

As for this clonotype: A much larger clonotype is one base distant, so this may be a read error. CDR3 nucleotide sequence: TGTGCCAGCAGCAAACGCTATTCAGCTCGAAGGACCTATGGCTACACCTTC. Protein product: CASSKRYSARRTYGYTF. The chain has TRBV7-4 and TRBJ1-2; the D is unclear. V was shortened by 5 bases and J by 4 bases, with 23 bases between the two germline ends. Germline V CDR1 and CDR2: SGHVT, SQSDAQ. The length of the CDR3 is 17 residues.

This clonotype was picked up many times. The chain uses TRBV7-9 and TRBJ2-6; tentative D call: TRBD2 (5 bases). The CDR3 consists of 16 residues. Trimming cost V 5 bases and J 0 bases, with 11 bases left between them. The V gene's germline CDR1 is SEHNR and CDR2 FQNEAQ (reference sequence). CDR3 in DNA: TGTGCCAGCAGCCCCACCCGGGACTCTGGGGCCAACGTCCTGACTTTC. Translation: CASSPTRDSGANVLTF.

The sample holds many counts of this clonotype. V gene TRBV14 combines with J gene TRBJ2-3; 8 bases match TRBD2. Germline V gene data show CDR1 as SGHDN and CDR2 as FVKESK. The junction had 4 bases not matched to a gene; V was cut back by 4 bases and J by 1 base. This CDR3 spans 15 amino acids. The CDR3 DNA follows: TGTGCCAGCAGCCGAGTACTAGCGGGCACAGATACGCAGTATTTT. This encodes CASSRVLAGTDTQYF.

As concerns this clonotype: This may stem from a read error, because a much larger clone lies one nucleotide away. The V and J genes are TRBV19 and TRBJ2-7; 7 nucleotides match TRBD1. The CDR3 has 13 amino acids. Germline V gene lookup returns CDR1 LNHDA and CDR2 SQIVND (reference sequence). Here the CDR3 DNA reads TGTGCCGGTAGTTTGGGACAGCACTACGAGCAGTACTTC. This translates into CAGSLGQHYEQYF. Full variable domain (outside the CDR3, taken from reference TRBV19 and TRBJ2-7): DGGITQSPKYLFRKEGQNVTLSCEQNLNHDAMYWYRQDPGQGLRLIYYSQIVNDFQKGDIAEGYSVSREKKESFPLTVTSAQKNPTAFYLCAGSLGQHYEQYFGPGTRLTVT.

The sample holds many counts of this clonotype. The J gene is TRBJ1-1, the V gene TRBV25-1; D perhaps matches TRBD1 (6 bases). Germline CDR1 reads MGHDK; CDR2 reads SYGVNS. The CDR3 spans 14 residues. V was pared by 4 bases and J by 1 base, with 10 bases between. CDR3 sequence reads: CASSGTAWNTEAFF. For the CDR3, the DNA is TGTGCCAGCAGTGGGACAGCATGGAACACTGAAGCTTTCTTT.